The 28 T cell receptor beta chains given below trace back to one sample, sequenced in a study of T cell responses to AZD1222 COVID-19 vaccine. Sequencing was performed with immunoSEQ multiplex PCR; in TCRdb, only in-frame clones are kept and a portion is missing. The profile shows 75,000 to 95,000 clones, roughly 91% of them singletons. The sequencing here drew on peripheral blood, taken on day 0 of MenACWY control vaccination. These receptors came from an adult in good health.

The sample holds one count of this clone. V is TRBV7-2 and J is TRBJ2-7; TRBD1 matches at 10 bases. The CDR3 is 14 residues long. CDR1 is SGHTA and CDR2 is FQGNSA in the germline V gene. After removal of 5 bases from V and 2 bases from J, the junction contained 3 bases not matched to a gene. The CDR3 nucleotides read TGTGCCAGCAGCCGCGACAGGGGGCCCTACGAGCAGTACTTC. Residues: CASSRDRGPYEQYF.

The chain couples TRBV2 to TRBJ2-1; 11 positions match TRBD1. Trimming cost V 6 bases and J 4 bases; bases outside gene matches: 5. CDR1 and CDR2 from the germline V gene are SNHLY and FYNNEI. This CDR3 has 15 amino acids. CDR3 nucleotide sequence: TGTGCCAGCAGCCGGGACAGGGGGGAGTACAATGAGCAGTTCTTC. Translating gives CASSRDRGEYNEQFF.

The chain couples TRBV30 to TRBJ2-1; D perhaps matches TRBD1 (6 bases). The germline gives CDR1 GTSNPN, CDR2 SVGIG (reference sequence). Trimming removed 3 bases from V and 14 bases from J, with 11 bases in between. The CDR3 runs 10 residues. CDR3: CAWRGTRKFF. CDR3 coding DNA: TGTGCCTGGAGGGGGACACGCAAGTTCTTC.

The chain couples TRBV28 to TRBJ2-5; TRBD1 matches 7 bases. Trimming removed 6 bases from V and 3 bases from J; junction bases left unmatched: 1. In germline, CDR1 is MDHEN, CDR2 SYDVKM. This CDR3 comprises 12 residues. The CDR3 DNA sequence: TGTGCCAGCAGGACAGGGAAAGAGACCCAGTACTTC. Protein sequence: CASRTGKETQYF.

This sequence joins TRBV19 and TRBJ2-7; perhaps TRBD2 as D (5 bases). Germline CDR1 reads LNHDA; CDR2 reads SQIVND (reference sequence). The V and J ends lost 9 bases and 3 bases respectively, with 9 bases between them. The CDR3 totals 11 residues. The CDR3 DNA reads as TGTGCCAGCTCCCGGGGCTACGAGCAGTACTTC. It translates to CASSRGYEQYF.

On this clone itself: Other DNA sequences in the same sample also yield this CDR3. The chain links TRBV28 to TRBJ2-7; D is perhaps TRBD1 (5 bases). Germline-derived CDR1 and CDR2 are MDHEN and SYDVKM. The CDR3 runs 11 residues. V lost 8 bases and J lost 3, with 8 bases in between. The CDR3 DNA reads TGTGCCAGCTCCAGGGACTACGAGCAGTACTTC. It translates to CASSRDYEQYF.

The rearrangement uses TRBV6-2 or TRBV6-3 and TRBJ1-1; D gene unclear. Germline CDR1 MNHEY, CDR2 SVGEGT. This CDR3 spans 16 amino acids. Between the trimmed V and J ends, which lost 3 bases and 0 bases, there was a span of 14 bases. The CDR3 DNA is TGTGCCAGCAGTTATATTCCCCGACGGTTGAACACTGAAGCTTTCTTT. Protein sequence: CASSYIPRRLNTEAFF.

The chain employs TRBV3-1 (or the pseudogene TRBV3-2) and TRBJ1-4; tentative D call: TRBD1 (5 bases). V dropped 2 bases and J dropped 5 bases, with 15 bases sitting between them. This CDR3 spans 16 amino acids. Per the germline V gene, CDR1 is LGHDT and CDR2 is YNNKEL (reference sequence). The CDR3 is CASSQWTGALNEKLFF. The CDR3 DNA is TGTGCCAGCAGCCAATGGACCGGGGCCCTGAATGAAAAACTGTTTTTT.

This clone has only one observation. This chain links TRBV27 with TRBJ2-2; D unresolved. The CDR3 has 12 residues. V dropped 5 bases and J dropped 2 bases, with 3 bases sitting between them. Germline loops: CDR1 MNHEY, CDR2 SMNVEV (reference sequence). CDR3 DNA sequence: TGTGCCAGCAGTCTTAACACCGGGGAGCTGTTTTTT. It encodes CASSLNTGELFF.

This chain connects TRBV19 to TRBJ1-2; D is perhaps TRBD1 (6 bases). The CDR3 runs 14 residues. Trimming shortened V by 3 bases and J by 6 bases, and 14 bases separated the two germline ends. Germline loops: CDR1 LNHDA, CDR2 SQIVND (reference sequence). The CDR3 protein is CASSIRGRSDGYTF. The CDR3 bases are TGTGCCAGTAGTATCAGGGGTAGATCGGATGGCTACACCTTC.

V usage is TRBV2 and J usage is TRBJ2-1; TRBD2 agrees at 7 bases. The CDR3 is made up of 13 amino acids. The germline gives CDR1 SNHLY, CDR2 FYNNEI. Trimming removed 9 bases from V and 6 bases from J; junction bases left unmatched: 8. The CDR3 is CASSGLSGNEQFF. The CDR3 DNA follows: TGTGCCAGTTCGGGACTATCCGGCAATGAGCAGTTCTTC.

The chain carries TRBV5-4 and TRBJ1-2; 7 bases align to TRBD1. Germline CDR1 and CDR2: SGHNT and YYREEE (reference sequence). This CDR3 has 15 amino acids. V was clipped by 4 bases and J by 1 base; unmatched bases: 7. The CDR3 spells CASSLGTVVNYGYTF. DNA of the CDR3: TGTGCCAGCAGCCTTGGGACAGTGGTTAACTATGGCTACACCTTC.

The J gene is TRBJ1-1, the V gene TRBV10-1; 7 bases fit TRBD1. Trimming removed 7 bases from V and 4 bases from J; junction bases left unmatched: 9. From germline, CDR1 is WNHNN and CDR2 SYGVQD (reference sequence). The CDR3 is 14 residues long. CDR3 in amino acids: CASKDRTTLTEAFF. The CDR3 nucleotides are TGCGCCAGCAAGGACAGGACCACGCTCACTGAAGCTTTCTTT.

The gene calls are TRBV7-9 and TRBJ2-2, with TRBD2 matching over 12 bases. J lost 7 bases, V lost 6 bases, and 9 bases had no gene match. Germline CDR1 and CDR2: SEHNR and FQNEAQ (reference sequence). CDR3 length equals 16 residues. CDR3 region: CASSLLAGGPNGELFF. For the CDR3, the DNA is TGTGCCAGCAGTCTCCTAGCGGGGGGGCCTAACGGGGAGCTGTTTTTT.

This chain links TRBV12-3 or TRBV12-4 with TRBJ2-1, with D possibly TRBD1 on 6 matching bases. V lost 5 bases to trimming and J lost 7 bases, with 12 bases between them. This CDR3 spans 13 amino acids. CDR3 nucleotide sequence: TGTGCCAGCAGTGCAGGGGAGCGGAATGAGCAGTTCTTC. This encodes CASSAGERNEQFF.

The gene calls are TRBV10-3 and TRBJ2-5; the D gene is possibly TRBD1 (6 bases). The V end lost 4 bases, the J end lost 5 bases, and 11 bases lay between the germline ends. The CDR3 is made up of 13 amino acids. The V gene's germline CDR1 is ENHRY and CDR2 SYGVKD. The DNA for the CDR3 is TGTGCCATCAGTGGGAACAGGGAGGAGACCCAGTACTTC. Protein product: CAISGNREETQYF.

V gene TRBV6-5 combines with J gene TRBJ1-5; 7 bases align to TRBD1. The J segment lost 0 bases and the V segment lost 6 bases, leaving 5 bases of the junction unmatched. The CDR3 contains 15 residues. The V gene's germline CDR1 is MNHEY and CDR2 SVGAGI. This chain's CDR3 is CASRLTGDSNQPQHF. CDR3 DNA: TGTGCCAGCAGACTCACAGGGGATAGCAATCAGCCCCAGCATTTT.

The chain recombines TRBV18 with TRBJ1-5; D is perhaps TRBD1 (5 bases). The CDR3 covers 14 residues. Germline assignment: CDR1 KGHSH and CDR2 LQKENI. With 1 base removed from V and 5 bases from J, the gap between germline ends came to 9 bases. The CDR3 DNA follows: TGTGCCAGCTCACCACTTCCGGGGGATCAGCCCCAGCATTTT. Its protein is CASSPLPGDQPQHF.

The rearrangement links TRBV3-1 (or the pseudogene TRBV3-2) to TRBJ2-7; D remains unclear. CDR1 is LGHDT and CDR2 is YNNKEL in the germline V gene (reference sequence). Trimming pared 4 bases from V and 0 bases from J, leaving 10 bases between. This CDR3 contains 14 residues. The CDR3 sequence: CASSPDLSSYEQYF. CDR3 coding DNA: TGTGCCAGCAGCCCTGACCTGAGCTCCTACGAGCAGTACTTC.

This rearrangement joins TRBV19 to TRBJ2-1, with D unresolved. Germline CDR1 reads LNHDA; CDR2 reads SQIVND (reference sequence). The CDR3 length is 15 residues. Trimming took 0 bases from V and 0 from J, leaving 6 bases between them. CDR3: CASSIDTSSYNEQFF. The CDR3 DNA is TGTGCCAGTAGTATAGATACAAGCTCCTACAATGAGCAGTTCTTC.

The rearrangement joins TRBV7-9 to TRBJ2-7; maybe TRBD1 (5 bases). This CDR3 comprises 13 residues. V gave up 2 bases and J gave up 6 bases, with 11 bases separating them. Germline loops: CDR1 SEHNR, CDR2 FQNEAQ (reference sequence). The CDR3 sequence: CASSLRGSREQYF. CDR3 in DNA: TGTGCCAGCAGCTTAAGGGGATCTCGCGAGCAGTACTTC. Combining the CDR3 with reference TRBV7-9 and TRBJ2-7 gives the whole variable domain DTGVSQNPRHKITKRGQNVTFRCDPISEHNRLYWYRQTLGQGPEFLTYFQNEAQLEKSRLLSDRFSAERPKGSFSTLEIQRTEQGDSAMYLCASSLRGSREQYFGPGTRLTVT.

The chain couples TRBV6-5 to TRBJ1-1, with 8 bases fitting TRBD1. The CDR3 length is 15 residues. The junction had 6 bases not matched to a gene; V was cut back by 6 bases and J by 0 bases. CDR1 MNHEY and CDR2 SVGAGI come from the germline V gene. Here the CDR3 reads CASRDRDRLNTEAFF. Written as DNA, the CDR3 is TGTGCCAGCAGGGACAGGGACAGGTTGAACACTGAAGCTTTCTTT.

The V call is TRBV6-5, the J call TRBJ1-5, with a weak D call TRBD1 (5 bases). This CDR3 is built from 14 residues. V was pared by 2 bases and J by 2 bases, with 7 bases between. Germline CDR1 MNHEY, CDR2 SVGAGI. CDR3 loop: CASSYTGGNQPQHF. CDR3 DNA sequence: TGTGCCAGCAGTTACACAGGAGGCAATCAGCCCCAGCATTTT.

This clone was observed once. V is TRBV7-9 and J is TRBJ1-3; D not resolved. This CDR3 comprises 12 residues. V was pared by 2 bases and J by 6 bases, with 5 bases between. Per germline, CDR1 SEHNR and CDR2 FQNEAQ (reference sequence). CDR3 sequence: CASSLRENTIYF. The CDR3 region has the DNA TGTGCCAGCAGCTTAAGGGAAAACACCATATATTTT.

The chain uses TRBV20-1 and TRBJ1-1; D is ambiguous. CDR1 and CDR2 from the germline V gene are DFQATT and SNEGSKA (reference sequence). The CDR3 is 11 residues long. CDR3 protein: CSVTANTEAFF. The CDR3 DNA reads TGCAGCGTTACAGCGAACACTGAAGCTTTCTTT.

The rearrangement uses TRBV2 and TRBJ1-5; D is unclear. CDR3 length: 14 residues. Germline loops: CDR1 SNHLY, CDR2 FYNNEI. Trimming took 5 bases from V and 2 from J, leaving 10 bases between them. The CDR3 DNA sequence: TGTGCCAGCAGTTCGGACCTCGGCAATCAGCCCCAGCATTTT. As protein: CASSSDLGNQPQHF.

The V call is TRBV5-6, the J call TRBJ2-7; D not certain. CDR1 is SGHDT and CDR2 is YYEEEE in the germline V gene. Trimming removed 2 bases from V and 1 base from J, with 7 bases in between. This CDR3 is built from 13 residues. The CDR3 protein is CASSFLGSYEQYF. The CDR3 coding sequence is TGTGCCAGCAGCTTTTTGGGATCCTACGAGCAGTACTTC.

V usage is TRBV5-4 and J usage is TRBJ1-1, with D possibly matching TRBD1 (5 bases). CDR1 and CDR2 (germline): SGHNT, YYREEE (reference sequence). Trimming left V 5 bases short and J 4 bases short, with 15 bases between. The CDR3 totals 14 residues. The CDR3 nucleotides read TGTGCCAGCAGTTTTGGGGGGGGAGGCACTGAAGCTTTCTTT. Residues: CASSFGGGGTEAFF.